This TCR beta chain was sequenced during a study of blood T cells in healthy people across ages. Findings of the study overall: A strong correlation between TCR beta diversity and naive T cell percentage was seen. Diversity estimates from one million T cells were considered underestimates.

This CDR3 has 12 amino acids. V trimming: 8 bases; J trimming: 10 bases; junction bases outside the gene matches: 8. Germline lookup yields CDR1 MNHNS and CDR2 SASEGT. Primers used in a second PCR of about 7 to 12 cycles were a sample-barcoded 5' primer and a J-beta primer mix. MiXCR was run by TCRdb on the 5' RACE reads, yielding one entry per CDR3 protein. The table has 750,000 to 1,000,000 distinct CDR3 sequences, approximately 32% seen once. A note on this clonotype: Its cognate antigen is unknown.

In addition, the sample was reused for a study of T cells of mothers and their children. That study adds: Material was donated by three healthy Caucasian mothers and their six children.

The TCR was taken from a middle-aged woman in good health. The V call is TRBV6-1, the J call TRBJ2-1; 7 bases map to TRBD2. Sequenced material: blood. CDR3 loop: CASGLDPREQFF. The DNA of the CDR3 is TGTGCCAGCGGACTAGATCCTAGGGAGCAGTTCTTC.